The T cell receptor beta chain described here comes from a study of T cell clones after liver transplantation (dated by TCRdb to between 2018 and 2020). Notes on the research overall: The samples were obtained from ITN030ST, a randomized trial that attempted immunosuppression withdrawal within 2 years after liver transplantation. After a pre-transplant mixed lymphocyte reaction, TCRbeta sequencing was used to pinpoint donor-reactive T cell clones, which were subsequently tracked in post-transplant blood. As an antigen-independent comparator for donor-reactive sequences, third party-reactive TCRbeta sequences were also identified from pre-transplant MLRs. Of the eight recipients, three were HCV-positive, while the remaining recipients had been transplanted for non-autoimmune, non-viral indications. Until randomization at 12-24 months post-transplant, subjects were given standard immunosuppression, with no induction therapy. Tolerance meant complete immunosuppression withdrawal for at least one year without liver enzymes rising beyond twice the upper limit of normal. Blood samples were collected pre-transplant, then pre-randomization ahead of withdrawal, and finally post-randomization once withdrawal had either been completed or failed. The studied cohort comprised 8 liver transplant recipients, 3 classified as tolerant and 5 as non-tolerant. The study at large found these results: Because allograft tissue specimens were not available, migration of donor-reactive T cells into the graft, rather than deletion, may have occurred. When repertoire turnover was taken into account, detection of donor-reactive sequences was significantly reduced in 7 of 8 subjects for CD4 and in 8 of 8 subjects for CD8. Donor-reactive sequences decreased more than third party-reactive sequences, which suggests partial antigen-specific deletion that was not related to withdrawal success. Low numbers of available donor cells limited the measurable donor-reactive repertoire in a couple of subjects. Conclusions were preliminary, limited by small, heterogeneous patient numbers and non-standardized post-transplant time points. A significant post-transplant decrease in circulating donor-reactive CD4 TCRbeta sequences was observed in most of the 8 subjects, irrespective of tolerance or HCV status.

On this clone itself: What antigen it recognizes has not been identified. Per-base qualities were not stored, and no clone one base away is much larger.

The time point label here, explained by the study, means: pre-transplant. Unstimulated PBMCs, after thawing, were stained for CD3, CD4 and CD8 and then FACS-sorted into CD3+CD4+ and CD3+CD8+ populations. Each of the 8 studied subjects was randomized to immunosuppression withdrawal. The Qiagen DNeasy Blood and Tissue Kit was used for genomic DNA isolation. Using immunoSEQ, frozen genomic DNA was subjected to high-throughput TCRbeta CDR3 sequencing, a process that included PCR amplification, mapping, bias correction and internal controls. On the study's bioinformatics: Productive rearrangements were kept, and unique TCRbeta sequences were defined by CDR3 nucleotide sequence plus V and J gene. For a sequence to be called donor-reactive, it needed a frequency of at least 0.01% and at least 5-fold expansion in CFSE-low cells compared with unstimulated pre-transplant cells. Minimum frequency thresholds were set for each subject based on the unstimulated sample with the lowest template count, ensuring at least 90% detection power. Jensen-Shannon divergence between the top 1000 TCRbeta sequences post-transplant and pre-transplant was used to measure repertoire turnover. Two-sided Fisher's exact tests were used to test for changes in the detection of donor-reactive sequences. As stored in TCRdb, this immuneACCESS dataset retains in-frame rearrangements with V and J assigned. A fraction of the clones does not appear; measured against another copy, unresolved V genes explain less than half of the discrepancy, and the remainder lacks a known reason. From that table come the V and J calls and clone size; the DNA was used to work out D and trimming. This sample lists tens of thousands of clones; more than 90% were detected once. Together, the top ten hold less than 3.5% of the sample.

Via the germline V gene, CDR1 is SGDLS and CDR2 YYNGEE. Trimming at the junction amounts to 6 bases on V and 0 bases on J, and the germline ends lie 12 bases apart. The CDR3 sequence holds 14 residues, the cysteine and phenylalanine included. Kept here is only the CDR3 DNA, which spans 42 bases and is read in frame from base 1. The V and J genes are TRBV9 and TRBJ1-1; TRBD1 is perhaps the D gene, given 6 matching bases. This sample comprised CD4+ T cells from blood, obtained before liver transplant. This TCR derives from a human donor who received a liver transplant. The CDR3 is CASNRGGMNTEAFF. The bases read TGTGCCAGCAACAGAGGGGGAATGAACACTGAAGCTTTCTTT.